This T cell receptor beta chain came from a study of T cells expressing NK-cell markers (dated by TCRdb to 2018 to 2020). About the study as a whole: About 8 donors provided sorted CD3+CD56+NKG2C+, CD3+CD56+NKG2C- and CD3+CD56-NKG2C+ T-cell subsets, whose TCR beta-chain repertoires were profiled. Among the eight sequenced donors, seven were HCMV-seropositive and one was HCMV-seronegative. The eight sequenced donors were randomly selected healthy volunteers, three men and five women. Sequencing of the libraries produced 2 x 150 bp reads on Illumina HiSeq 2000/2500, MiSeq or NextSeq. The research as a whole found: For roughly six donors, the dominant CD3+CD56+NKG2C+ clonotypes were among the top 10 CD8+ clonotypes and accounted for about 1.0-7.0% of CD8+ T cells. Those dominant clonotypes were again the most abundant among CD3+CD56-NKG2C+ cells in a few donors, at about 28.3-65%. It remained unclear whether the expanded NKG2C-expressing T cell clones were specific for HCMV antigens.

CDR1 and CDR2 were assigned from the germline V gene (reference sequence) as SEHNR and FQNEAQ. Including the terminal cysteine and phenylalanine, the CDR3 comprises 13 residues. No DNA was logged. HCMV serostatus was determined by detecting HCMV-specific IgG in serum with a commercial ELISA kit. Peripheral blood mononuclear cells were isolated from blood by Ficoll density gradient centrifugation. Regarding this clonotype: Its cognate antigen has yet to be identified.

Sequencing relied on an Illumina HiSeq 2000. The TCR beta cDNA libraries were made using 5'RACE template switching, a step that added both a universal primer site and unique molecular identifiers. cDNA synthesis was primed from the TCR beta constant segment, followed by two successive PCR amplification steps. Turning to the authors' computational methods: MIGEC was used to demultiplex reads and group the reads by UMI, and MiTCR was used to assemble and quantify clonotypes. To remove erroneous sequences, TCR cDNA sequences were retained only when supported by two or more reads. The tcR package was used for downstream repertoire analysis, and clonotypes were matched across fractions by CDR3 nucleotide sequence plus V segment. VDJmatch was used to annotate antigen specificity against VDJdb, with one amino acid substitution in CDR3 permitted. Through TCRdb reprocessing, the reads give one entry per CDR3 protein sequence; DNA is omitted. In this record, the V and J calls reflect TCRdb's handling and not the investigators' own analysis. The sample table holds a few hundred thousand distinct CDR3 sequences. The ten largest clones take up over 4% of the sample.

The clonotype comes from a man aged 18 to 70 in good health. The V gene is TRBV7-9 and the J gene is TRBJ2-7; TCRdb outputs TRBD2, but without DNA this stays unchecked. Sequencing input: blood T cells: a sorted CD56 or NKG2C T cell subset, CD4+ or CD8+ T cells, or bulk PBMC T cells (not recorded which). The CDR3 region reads CASSLREGVKEYF.